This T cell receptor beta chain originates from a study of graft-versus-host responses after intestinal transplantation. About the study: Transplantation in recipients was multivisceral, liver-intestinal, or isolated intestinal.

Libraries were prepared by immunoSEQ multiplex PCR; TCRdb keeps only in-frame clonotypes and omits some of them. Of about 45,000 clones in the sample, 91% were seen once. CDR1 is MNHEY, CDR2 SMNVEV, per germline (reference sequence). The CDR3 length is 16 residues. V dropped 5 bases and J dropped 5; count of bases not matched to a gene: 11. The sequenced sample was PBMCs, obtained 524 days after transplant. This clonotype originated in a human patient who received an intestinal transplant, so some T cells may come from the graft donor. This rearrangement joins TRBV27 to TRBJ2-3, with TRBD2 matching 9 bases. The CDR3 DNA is TGTGCCAGCAGTCACAGACTAGCGGCCGGAATAGATACGCAGTATTTT. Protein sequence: CASSHRLAAGIDTQYF.